The rows below give T cell receptor beta chains drawn from one sample of a study of shared clonotypes between healthy human individuals. Method: immunoSEQ multiplex PCR; TCRdb's copy keeps in-frame clones and lacks some. The sample has fewer than 1 million clones; about 96% are singletons. The sample taken for sequencing was naive CD8+ T cells sorted from blood. The source is a man aged 30-40 years in good health. CDR3s include the opening cysteine and the closing phenylalanine or tryptophan. D genes are given only for firm matches. Clone size is not always given. Where it is, it says once, few, many or a class for expanded clones.

clone size: NA
D gene: TRBD1
J gene: TRBJ2-7
V gene: TRBV7-6
CDR3 protein: CASSTDRDRSLYEQYF
CDR3 DNA: TGTGCCAGCAGCACAGACCGGGACAGGTCTCTCTACGAGCAGTACTTC

clone size: NA
D gene: TRBD1
J gene: TRBJ2-7
V gene: TRBV2
CDR3 protein: CASSETWTGIYEQYF
CDR3 DNA: TGTGCCAGCAGTGAAACCTGGACAGGGATCTACGAGCAGTACTTC

clone size: NA
D gene: NA
J gene: TRBJ1-5
V gene: TRBV4-1
CDR3 protein: CASSQGVGLTGPQHF
CDR3 DNA: TGCGCCAGCAGCCAAGGGGTAGGCCTCACAGGGCCCCAGCATTTT

clone size: NA
D gene: NA
J gene: TRBJ1-1
V gene: TRBV4-1
CDR3 protein: CASSQNTGLEWNTEAFF
CDR3 DNA: TGCGCCAGCAGCCAAAATACAGGGCTTGAGTGGAACACTGAAGCTTTCTTT

clone size: NA
D gene: NA
J gene: TRBJ2-7
V gene: TRBV7-6
CDR3 protein: CASSSFRDGSSYEQYF
CDR3 DNA: TGTGCCAGCAGCTCGTTCCGGGACGGGAGCTCCTACGAGCAGTACTTC

clone size: NA
D gene: NA
J gene: TRBJ2-7
V gene: TRBV13
CDR3 protein: CASSPRAGSYEQYF
CDR3 DNA: TGTGCCAGCAGCCCCCGGGCTGGCTCCTACGAGCAGTACTTC

clone size: NA
D gene: NA
J gene: TRBJ1-3
V gene: TRBV7-2
CDR3 protein: CASSLQGLGNTIYF
CDR3 DNA: TGTGCCAGCAGCTTACAGGGGTTAGGAAACACCATATATTTT

clone size: NA
D gene: TRBD1
J gene: TRBJ1-1
V gene: TRBV27
CDR3 protein: CASRMTGVNTEAFF
CDR3 DNA: TGTGCCAGCAGAATGACAGGGGTGAACACTGAAGCTTTCTTT

clone size: NA
D gene: NA
J gene: TRBJ2-7
V gene: TRBV27
CDR3 protein: CASSHRVSYEQYF
CDR3 DNA: TGTGCCAGCAGCCACAGGGTCAGTTACGAGCAGTACTTC

clone size: NA
D gene: NA
J gene: TRBJ2-7
V gene: TRBV10-3
CDR3 protein: CAISESMGLNFYEQYF
CDR3 DNA: TGTGCCATCAGTGAGTCGATGGGGCTGAACTTCTACGAGCAGTACTTC

clone size: NA
D gene: TRBD2
J gene: TRBJ2-3
V gene: TRBV9
CDR3 protein: CASSVETSGRWTDTQYF
CDR3 DNA: TGTGCCAGCAGCGTAGAGACTAGCGGGAGGTGGACAGATACGCAGTATTTT

clone size: NA
D gene: NA
J gene: TRBJ1-1
V gene: TRBV7-2
CDR3 protein: CASSLGDNRNTEAFF
CDR3 DNA: TGTGCCAGCAGCTTAGGGGACAATCGGAACACTGAAGCTTTCTTT

clone size: NA
D gene: TRBD2
J gene: TRBJ2-7
V gene: TRBV4-1
CDR3 protein: CASSQESGGSYEQYF
CDR3 DNA: TGCGCCAGCAGCCAAGAATCGGGGGGGTCCTACGAGCAGTACTTC

clone size: NA
D gene: TRBD2
J gene: TRBJ2-7
V gene: TRBV10-3
CDR3 protein: CAIRIGAGEQYF
CDR3 DNA: TGTGCCATCAGAATAGGAGCGGGAGAGCAGTACTTC

clone size: NA
D gene: NA
J gene: TRBJ2-1
V gene: TRBV6-5
CDR3 protein: CASSLGLPYNEQFF
CDR3 DNA: TGTGCCAGCAGTTTAGGACTTCCTTACAATGAGCAGTTCTTC

clone size: NA
D gene: TRBD1
J gene: TRBJ1-2
V gene: TRBV2
CDR3 protein: CASSKGTDNYGYTF
CDR3 DNA: TGTGCCAGCAGTAAGGGGACAGATAACTATGGCTACACCTTC

clone size: NA
D gene: TRBD2
J gene: TRBJ2-7
V gene: TRBV7-2
CDR3 protein: CASSLARGQGLADSYEQYF
CDR3 DNA: TGTGCCAGCAGCTTAGCGCGGGGCCAGGGACTAGCGGACTCCTACGAGCAGTACTTC

clone size: NA
D gene: TRBD1
J gene: TRBJ1-5
V gene: TRBV9
CDR3 protein: CASSVDGTDNQPQHF
CDR3 DNA: TGTGCCAGCAGCGTAGATGGGACAGACAATCAGCCCCAGCATTTT

clone size: NA
D gene: TRBD2
J gene: TRBJ2-3
V gene: TRBV7-9
CDR3 protein: CASSNPLAGGTDTQYF
CDR3 DNA: TGTGCCAGCAGCAACCCACTAGCGGGAGGGACAGATACGCAGTATTTT

clone size: NA
D gene: TRBD1
J gene: TRBJ2-3
V gene: TRBV13
CDR3 protein: CASSSGTGVDTQYF
CDR3 DNA: TGTGCCAGCAGCTCCGGGACAGGGGTAGATACGCAGTATTTT

clone size: NA
D gene: NA
J gene: TRBJ2-2
V gene: TRBV9
CDR3 protein: CASSPPSPGELFF
CDR3 DNA: TGTGCCAGCAGCCCCCCAAGTCCCGGGGAGCTGTTTTTT

clone size: NA
D gene: TRBD1
J gene: TRBJ1-5
V gene: TRBV7-2
CDR3 protein: CASSLGGQGSADQPQHF
CDR3 DNA: TGTGCCAGCAGCTTAGGGGGACAGGGCTCCGCGGATCAGCCCCAGCATTTT

clone size: NA
D gene: NA
J gene: TRBJ2-3
V gene: TRBV5-6
CDR3 protein: CASSLAGDGTDTQYF
CDR3 DNA: TGTGCCAGCAGCTTGGCAGGGGATGGCACAGATACGCAGTATTTT

clone size: once
D gene: NA
J gene: TRBJ2-7
V gene: TRBV28
CDR3 protein: CASSQLPIGPRPEQYF
CDR3 DNA: TGTGCCAGCAGTCAGCTTCCCATCGGACCAAGACCCGAGCAGTACTTC

clone size: NA
D gene: TRBD2
J gene: TRBJ2-1
V gene: TRBV18
CDR3 protein: CASSTGLAGDNEQFF
CDR3 DNA: TGTGCCAGCTCTACTGGACTAGCGGGAGACAATGAGCAGTTCTTC

clone size: NA
D gene: NA
J gene: TRBJ2-3
V gene: TRBV10-1
CDR3 protein: CASSAGTAGLFTSTDTQYF
CDR3 DNA: TGCGCCAGCAGTGCGGGGACGGCGGGTCTTTTTACTAGCACAGATACGCAGTATTTT

clone size: NA
D gene: NA
J gene: TRBJ2-7
V gene: TRBV5-5
CDR3 protein: CASSLIDNPFEQYF
CDR3 DNA: TGTGCCAGCAGCTTGATTGACAACCCGTTCGAGCAGTACTTC

clone size: once
D gene: NA
J gene: TRBJ2-1
V gene: TRBV28
CDR3 protein: CASSPRRGSYNEQFF
CDR3 DNA: TGTGCCAGCAGTCCAAGGAGGGGGAGCTACAATGAGCAGTTCTTC

clone size: NA
D gene: NA
J gene: TRBJ1-1
V gene: TRBV30
CDR3 protein: CAWDRVRNTEAFF
CDR3 DNA: TGTGCCTGGGACAGAGTTCGGAACACTGAAGCTTTCTTT

clone size: NA
D gene: NA
J gene: TRBJ1-1
V gene: TRBV5-8
CDR3 protein: CASSWDNGNTEAFF
CDR3 DNA: TGTGCCAGCAGCTGGGACAATGGGAACACTGAAGCTTTCTTT

clone size: NA
D gene: NA
J gene: TRBJ2-7
V gene: TRBV29-1
CDR3 protein: CSVQTLSSYEQYF
CDR3 DNA: TGCAGCGTTCAAACTTTAAGCTCCTACGAGCAGTACTTC

clone size: NA
D gene: TRBD1
J gene: TRBJ1-2
V gene: TRBV28
CDR3 protein: CASMTGDHGYTF
CDR3 DNA: TGTGCCAGCATGACAGGGGATCATGGCTACACCTTC

clone size: NA
D gene: TRBD2
J gene: TRBJ2-1
V gene: TRBV9
CDR3 protein: CASSVAGPSGYYNEQFF
CDR3 DNA: TGTGCCAGCAGCGTAGCTGGGCCTAGCGGGTACTACAATGAGCAGTTCTTC

clone size: NA
D gene: NA
J gene: TRBJ2-5
V gene: TRBV10-2
CDR3 protein: CASSDTRETQYF
CDR3 DNA: TGCGCCAGCAGTGATACAAGGGAGACCCAGTACTTC

clone size: NA
D gene: TRBD1
J gene: TRBJ2-6
V gene: TRBV14
CDR3 protein: CASSQAKGQGISGANVLTF
CDR3 DNA: TGTGCCAGCAGCCAAGCAAAGGGACAGGGGATCTCTGGGGCCAACGTCCTGACTTTC

clone size: NA
D gene: TRBD1
J gene: TRBJ1-2
V gene: TRBV5-8
CDR3 protein: CASSDPTGANVYGYTF
CDR3 DNA: TGTGCCAGCAGCGACCCGACAGGGGCAAACGTCTATGGCTACACCTTC

clone size: NA
D gene: NA
J gene: TRBJ2-1
V gene: TRBV15
CDR3 protein: CATSRGSLSSYNEQFF
CDR3 DNA: TGTGCCACCAGCAGAGGGAGTTTGAGCTCCTACAATGAGCAGTTCTTC

clone size: NA
D gene: NA
J gene: TRBJ2-7
V gene: TRBV11-2
CDR3 protein: CASSLAADYEQYF
CDR3 DNA: TGTGCCAGCAGCTTAGCGGCAGACTACGAGCAGTACTTC

clone size: once
D gene: NA
J gene: TRBJ1-2
V gene: TRBV6-5
CDR3 protein: CASSYSLWKSGYTF
CDR3 DNA: TGTGCCAGCAGTTACTCTTTGTGGAAGAGCGGCTACACCTTC

clone size: NA
D gene: NA
J gene: TRBJ2-1
V gene: TRBV9
CDR3 protein: CASSEQGGTSYNEQFF
CDR3 DNA: TGTGCCAGCAGCGAACAGGGCGGAACCTCCTACAATGAGCAGTTCTTC

clone size: once
D gene: NA
J gene: TRBJ2-7
V gene: TRBV23-1
CDR3 protein: CASSRVRSRLTLGAIFEQYF
CDR3 DNA: TGCGCCAGCAGTCGGGTGAGGTCGCGTCTGACGCTCGGGGCTATCTTCGAGCAGTACTTC